What follows are 19 T cell receptor beta chains derived from one specimen sequenced in a study of blood T cell repertoires in COVID-19. Here immunoSEQ multiplex PCR was the method, and the copy in TCRdb shows in-frame clones only, minus some. The sample lists about 25,000 clones, around 75% occurring once. Sequencing input: peripheral blood. Receptors were obtained from a woman older than 75 with acute or convalescent COVID-19.

This clone was observed at least ten times. The V call is TRBV7-6, the J call TRBJ2-2, with 7 bases identical to TRBD1. V shed 5 bases and J 2 bases; nucleotides not matched to a gene: 8. Germline-derived CDR1 and CDR2 are SGHVS and FNYEAQ. The CDR3 totals 16 residues. The CDR3 DNA reads as TGTGCCAGCAGCGCCTCCGGGACAGCAAACACCGGGGAGCTGTTTTTT. Its protein is CASSASGTANTGELFF.

The chain links TRBV5-1 to TRBJ1-4; TRBD1 agrees at 9 bases. Germline V gene sequence: CDR1 SGHRS, CDR2 YFSETQ. CDR3 length equals 15 residues. The ends lost 0 bases at V and 8 bases at J; junction bases unmatched: 5. CDR3 nucleotides: TGCGCCAGCAGCTTGGACGGGACAGGGATAGAAAAACTGTTTTTT. Its translation: CASSLDGTGIEKLFF.

The chain has TRBV5-1 and TRBJ1-1; 8 nucleotides match TRBD1. The CDR3 covers 16 residues. In germline, CDR1 is SGHRS, CDR2 YFSETQ. V dropped 0 bases and J dropped 0; count of bases not matched to a gene: 4. CDR3 sequence: CASSLGQGIMNTEAFF. The CDR3 region has the DNA TGCGCCAGCAGCTTGGGACAGGGGATAATGAACACTGAAGCTTTCTTT.

This chain joins TRBV12-5 and TRBJ1-1, with D possibly TRBD1 on 5 matching bases. The germline V and J ends were trimmed by 2 bases and 2 bases, with 12 bases remaining between them. CDR3 size: 15 residues. Per germline, CDR1 LGHNT and CDR2 FRNRAP. CDR3 bases: TGTGCTAGTGGTTTGATGCAGGGTTATAACACTGAAGCTTTCTTT. Translating it yields CASGLMQGYNTEAFF.

This clone turned up a few times. This chain uses TRBV9 with TRBJ1-5; tentative D call: TRBD1 (5 bases). The germline gives CDR1 SGDLS, CDR2 YYNGEE. This CDR3 region has 15 residues. Trimming pared 4 bases from V and 4 bases from J, leaving 15 bases between. The CDR3 spells CASSPGGAGNQPQHF. The CDR3 DNA is TGTGCCAGCAGCCCAGGAGGGGCTGGGAATCAGCCCCAGCATTTT.

The chain couples TRBV5-4 to TRBJ2-2; unclear D gene. Germline-derived CDR1 and CDR2 are SGHNT and YYREEE (reference sequence). The germline V and J ends were trimmed by 0 bases and 1 base, with 4 bases remaining between them. This CDR3 spans 14 amino acids. The CDR3 DNA is TGTGCCAGCAGCTTGGGGCAGAACACCGGGGAGCTGTTTTTT. Its translation: CASSLGQNTGELFF.

J is TRBJ2-2 and V is TRBV24-1, with D perhaps TRBD1 (5 bases). The ends were cut back, 3 bases at V and 3 bases at J, with 13 bases in the middle. From germline, CDR1 is KGHDR and CDR2 SFDVKD. There are 16 residues in the CDR3. The CDR3 region is CATSDLGRADTGELFF. Here the CDR3 DNA reads TGTGCCACCAGTGATCTGGGCAGGGCGGACACCGGGGAGCTGTTTTTT.

The CDR3 DNA reads TGTGCCAGCAGCTTAGATTACCGCCAGGGGGCGAACCCTTTTAATTCACCCCTCCACTTT. It specifies CASSLDYRQGANPFNSPLHF. The chain couples TRBV11-2 to TRBJ1-6; 8 bases are a match to TRBD1. This CDR3 comprises 20 residues. Germline CDR1 is SGHAT and CDR2 is FQNNGV. With V trimmed by 0 bases and J by 6 bases, 16 bases remained unmatched.

This chain links TRBV3-1 (or the pseudogene TRBV3-2) with TRBJ1-2; TRBD1 matches at 8 bases. CDR3 length: 14 residues. The V and J ends lost 2 bases and 7 bases, in that order; junction bases with no gene match: 6. From germline, CDR1 is LGHDT and CDR2 YNNKEL (reference sequence). Here the CDR3 reads CASSQKSGGSGYTF. The DNA for the CDR3 is TGTGCCAGCAGCCAAAAGTCAGGGGGCTCTGGCTACACCTTC.

The chain links TRBV19 to TRBJ2-1; 10 bases agree with TRBD2. Trimming removed 3 bases from V and 2 bases from J; junction bases left unmatched: 13. The CDR3 runs to 19 residues. Per germline, CDR1 LNHDA and CDR2 SQIVND (reference sequence). CDR3 nucleotides: TGTGCCAGTAGTATCCGGGAGCGGGAGGGCCAGGTTACCTACAATGAGCAGTTCTTC. The encoded protein is CASSIREREGQVTYNEQFF.

The rearrangement uses TRBV6-4 and TRBJ2-2, with 7 bases identical to TRBD2. Per germline, CDR1 MRHNA and CDR2 SNTAGT. The CDR3 has 14 amino acids. Trimming took 4 bases from V and 6 from J; bases not matched to a gene: 5. The CDR3 bases are TGTGCCAGCAGTGTCGGGGGGAGCTCCGGGGAGCTGTTTTTT. Protein: CASSVGGSSGELFF.

The CDR3 region is CATSRDSGFYEQFF. CDR3 DNA: TGTGCCACCAGCAGAGATTCGGGGTTCTATGAGCAGTTCTTC. This chain joins TRBV15 and TRBJ2-1; maybe TRBD2 (5 bases). This CDR3 comprises 14 residues. V lost 0 bases, J lost 8 bases, and 11 bases lay in between. The germline CDR1 and CDR2 sequences are LNHNV and YYDKDF (reference sequence).

V usage is TRBV5-4 and J usage is TRBJ2-2, with D perhaps matching TRBD1 (6 bases). Germline CDR1 SGHNT, CDR2 YYREEE (reference sequence). CDR3 size: 15 residues. The V and J ends lost 0 bases and 6 bases respectively, with 12 bases between them. CDR3 in DNA: TGTGCCAGCAGCTTGGTAGGGGGACCCCCCGGGGAGCTGTTTTTT. Translation: CASSLVGGPPGELFF.

This clone was observed at least ten times. The rearrangement joins TRBV11-3 to TRBJ1-5; tentatively, D is TRBD1 (6 bases). This CDR3 is built from 17 residues. Per the germline V gene, CDR1 is SGHNT and CDR2 is YENEEA. Trimming stripped 0 bases from V and 3 bases from J, with 15 bases between. In nucleotides, the CDR3 is TGTGCCAGCAGCTTAGAATGGGGGGGCACCTCCAATCAGCCCCAGCATTTT. It yields the protein CASSLEWGGTSNQPQHF.

This chain joins TRBV3-1 (or the pseudogene TRBV3-2) and TRBJ1-5; 7 bases are shared with TRBD1. Germline V gene sequence: CDR1 LGHDT, CDR2 YNNKEL (reference sequence). V was clipped by 5 bases and J by 6 bases; unmatched bases: 4. This CDR3 contains 13 residues. As DNA, the CDR3 is TGTGCCAGCAGCGTACAGGGGACTCAGCCCCAGCATTTT. This translates into CASSVQGTQPQHF.

J is TRBJ2-3 and V is TRBV7-3, with D possibly TRBD2 on 6 matching bases. This CDR3 is 16 amino acids long. V was trimmed by 4 bases and J by 0 bases, leaving 14 bases between them. Germline CDR1 and CDR2: SGHTA and FQGTGA. Here the CDR3 reads CASSSNSGASTDTQYF. CDR3 bases: TGTGCCAGCAGCTCGAATAGCGGAGCTAGCACAGATACGCAGTATTTT. The full variable domain, in which reference TRBV7-3 and TRBJ2-3 provide the parts outside the CDR3, is GAGVSQTPSNKVTEKGKYVELRCDPISGHTALYWYRQSLGQGPEFLIYFQGTGAADDSGLPNDRFFAVRPEGSVSTLKIQRTERGDSAVYLCASSSNSGASTDTQYFGPGTRLTVL.

This chain's CDR3 is CASSSLAGGDTGELFF. In DNA form, the CDR3 reads TGTGCCAGCAGCTCGTTAGCGGGAGGGGACACCGGGGAGCTGTTTTTT. The gene calls are TRBV7-9 and TRBJ2-2, with TRBD2 identical over 11 bases. Germline trimming cut 4 bases from V and 3 bases from J; bases unmatched to any gene: 4. The CDR3 has 16 residues. Germline V gene sequence: CDR1 SEHNR, CDR2 FQNEAQ (reference sequence).

This rearrangement joins TRBV6-2 or TRBV6-3 to TRBJ2-1; a possible D gene is TRBD2 (6 bases). The V end was cut by 6 bases, the J end by 7 bases, with 22 bases between. The CDR3 is made up of 16 amino acids. Germline CDR1 is MNHEY and CDR2 is SVGEGT. The CDR3 sequence is CASSSPGRISRNEQFF. DNA for the CDR3: TGTGCCAGCAGCTCCCCGGGGAGGATTTCTCGGAATGAGCAGTTCTTC.

This clone was recorded once. The J gene is TRBJ1-1, the V gene TRBV5-1, with a tentative D call TRBD1 (5 bases). CDR3 size: 14 residues. CDR1 SGHRS and CDR2 YFSETQ come from the germline V gene. V lost 0 bases to trimming and J lost 0 bases, with 6 bases between them. The CDR3 is CASSLEGLNTEAFF. The CDR3, as DNA: TGCGCCAGCAGCTTGGAGGGGTTGAACACTGAAGCTTTCTTT.